Included here is one T cell receptor (beta chain) sequence, with context. In the source study's methods: By means of reference gene primer amplification, nucleated cell counts were estimated. Sequencing used immunoSEQ multiplex PCR; TCRdb keeps in-frame clones, though not all of them. Clonal size and the V and J genes are those of that table, whereas D and trimming came from the DNA. The table includes approximately 67,000 clones, roughly 80% detected once. V lost 5 bases to trimming and J lost 2 bases; unmatched junction nucleotides: 14. Germline CDR1 and CDR2: LNHDA and SQIVND (reference sequence). There are 17 residues in the CDR3. The data were taken from a study of blood T cell repertoires in COVID-19. Study overall: The United States, Italy and Spain provided the acute and convalescent COVID-19 samples. PBMCs, B-cell-depleted T cells, or T cells provided the cDNA or gDNA that made up the material.

The origin of this receptor is a man aged 60 to 69 with acute or convalescent COVID-19. The chain carries TRBV19 and TRBJ2-5; 7 nucleotides agree with TRBD1. The sample consisted of peripheral blood. The CDR3 loop reads CASSEELGQTSQETQYF. The CDR3 DNA follows: TGTGCCAGTAGTGAGGAGCTGGGACAGACTTCGCAAGAGACCCAGTACTTC.